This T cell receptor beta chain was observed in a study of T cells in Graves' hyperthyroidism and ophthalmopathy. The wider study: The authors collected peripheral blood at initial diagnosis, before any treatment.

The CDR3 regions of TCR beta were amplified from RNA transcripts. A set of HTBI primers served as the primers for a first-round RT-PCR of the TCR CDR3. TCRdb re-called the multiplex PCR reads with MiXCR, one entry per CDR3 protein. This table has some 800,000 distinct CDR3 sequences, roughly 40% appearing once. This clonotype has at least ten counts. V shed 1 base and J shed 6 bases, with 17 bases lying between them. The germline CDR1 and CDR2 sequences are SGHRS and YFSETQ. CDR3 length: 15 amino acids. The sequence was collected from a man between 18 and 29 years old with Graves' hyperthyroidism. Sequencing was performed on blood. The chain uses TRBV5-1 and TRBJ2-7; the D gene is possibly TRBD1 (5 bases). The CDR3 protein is CASSLRQDTAGEQYF. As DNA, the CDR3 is TGCGCCAGCAGCTTGCGGCAGGACACGGCCGGCGAGCAGTACTTC. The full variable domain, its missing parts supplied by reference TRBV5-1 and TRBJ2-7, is KAGVTQTPRYLIKTRGQQVTLSCSPISGHRSVSWYQQTPGQGLQFLFEYFSETQRNKGNFPGRFSGRQFSNSRSEMNVSTLELGDSALYLCASSLRQDTAGEQYFGPGTRLTVT.